These T cell receptor beta chains were read from a single sample in a study of blood T cell repertoires in COVID-19. The data were produced by immunoSEQ multiplex PCR, yet TCRdb's version contains in-frame clones alone and is incomplete. The table lists some 220,000 clones, 83% of them singletons. Material for sequencing was peripheral blood. Receptors were obtained from a young woman with COVID-19, enrolled during active disease. Each CDR3 is given with its conserved first and last residue. D genes are given only for firm matches. Clone size, where shown, is once, few, many, or a class for clones that have expanded.

v_gene,d_gene,j_gene,abundance,CDR3aa,CDR3nt
TRBV5-6,TRBD1,TRBJ2-5,-,CASSFVGQAFGQETQYF,TGTGCCAGCAGCTTTGTAGGACAGGCTTTTGGGCAAGAGACCCAGTACTTC
TRBV7-9,-,TRBJ1-1,-,CASSLAREAFF,TGTGCCAGCAGCTTAGCCAGGGAAGCTTTCTTT
TRBV29-1,-,TRBJ2-3,-,CSVERDSDTQYF,TGCAGCGTTGAAAGGGACTCAGATACGCAGTATTTT
TRBV5-6,-,TRBJ1-4,-,CASSFSGGDGEKLFF,TGTGCCAGCAGCTTTTCGGGGGGAGATGGGGAAAAACTGTTTTTT
TRBV7-9,TRBD2,TRBJ2-3,-,CASSLGLAGGFTDTQYF,TGTGCCAGCAGCTTGGGACTAGCGGGGGGCTTCACAGATACGCAGTATTTT
TRBV10-3,-,TRBJ2-1,-,CAISGGTVRGEQFF,TGTGCCATCAGTGGCGGGACGGTGAGAGGAGAGCAGTTCTTC
TRBV30,-,TRBJ2-1,few,CAWSGGGGFSEQFF,TGTGCCTGGAGCGGAGGGGGGGGCTTTAGCGAGCAGTTCTTC
TRBV7-9,-,TRBJ2-2,-,CASSPIRAGELFF,TGTGCCAGCAGCCCGATCCGGGCCGGGGAGCTGTTTTTT
TRBV25-1,TRBD1,TRBJ2-5,-,CASSEGTGEVETQYF,TGTGCCAGCAGTGAAGGGACAGGGGAGGTGGAGACCCAGTACTTC
TRBV5-6,-,TRBJ1-1,-,CASSLERVGGTFF,TGTGCCAGCAGCTTGGAGCGGGTCGGGGGAACTTTCTTT
TRBV7-2,TRBD1,TRBJ2-7,once,CASSLNRQGGYEQYF,TGTGCCAGCAGCTTGAATCGACAGGGGGGTTACGAGCAGTACTTC
TRBV12-1,-,TRBJ1-6,once,CALERDNSPLHF,TGTGCTCTTGAGAGGGATAATTCACCCCTCCACTTT
TRBV5-1,-,TRBJ2-2,-,CASHPIGAGELFF,TGCGCCAGCCACCCAATCGGTGCCGGGGAGCTGTTTTTT
TRBV13,TRBD2,TRBJ2-3,-,CASSRPTGGTDTQYF,TGTGCCAGCAGCCGACCCACGGGGGGGACAGATACGCAGTATTTT
TRBV6-6,TRBD1,TRBJ1-5,many,CASSYRQGEDQPQHF,TGTGCCAGCAGTTACCGACAGGGGGAAGACCAGCCCCAGCATTTT
TRBV30,-,TRBJ1-3,-,CGTGLWSGNTIYF,TGTGGTACAGGGCTGTGGTCTGGAAACACCATATATTTT